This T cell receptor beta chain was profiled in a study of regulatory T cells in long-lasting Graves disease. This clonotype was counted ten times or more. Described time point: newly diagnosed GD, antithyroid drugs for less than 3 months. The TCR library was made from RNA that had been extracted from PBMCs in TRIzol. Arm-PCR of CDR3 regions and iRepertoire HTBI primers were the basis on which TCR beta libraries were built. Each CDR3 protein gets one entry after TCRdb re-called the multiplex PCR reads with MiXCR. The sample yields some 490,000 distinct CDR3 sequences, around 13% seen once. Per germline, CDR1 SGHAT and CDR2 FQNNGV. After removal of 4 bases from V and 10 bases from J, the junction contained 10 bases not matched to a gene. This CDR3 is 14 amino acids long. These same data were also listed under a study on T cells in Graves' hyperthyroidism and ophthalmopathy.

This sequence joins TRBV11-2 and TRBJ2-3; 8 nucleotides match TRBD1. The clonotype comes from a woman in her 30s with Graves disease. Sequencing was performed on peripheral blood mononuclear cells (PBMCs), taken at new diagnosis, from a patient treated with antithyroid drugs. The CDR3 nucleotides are TGTGCCAGCAGCTCGCCAGGGGGCCCCCGTCCGCAGTATTTT. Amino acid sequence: CASSSPGGPRPQYF.